Presented here are 17 T cell receptor beta chains from one specimen sequenced in a study of identical twins. MiXCR, applied by TCRdb to the 5' RACE reads, yields one record per CDR3 protein. The table lists hundreds of thousands of distinct CDR3 sequences, around 24% of them singletons. These sequences were also reported in another study, on T cells expressing NK-cell markers.

The material sequenced was CD4+ T cells sorted from blood. Every receptor here comes from a woman under 30 in good health.

The J gene is TRBJ2-3, the V gene TRBV27; D possibly corresponds to TRBD1 (5 bases). Deletions cut 7 bases from V and 5 bases from J, with 19 bases between. Per germline, CDR1 MNHEY and CDR2 SMNVEV (reference sequence). CDR3 length equals 15 residues. CDR3 DNA sequence: TGTGCCAGCACTACCCTGTACAGGCGAGGAGATACGCAGTATTTT. Translated: CASTTLYRRGDTQYF.

The CDR3 region is CASSQGGSGYEQYF. The CDR3 DNA is TGTGCCAGCAGCCAAGGCGGGAGCGGATACGAGCAGTACTTC. The chain joins TRBV3-1 to TRBJ2-7; 7 bases are shared with TRBD2. Germline V gene sequence: CDR1 LGHDT, CDR2 YNNKEL (reference sequence). CDR3 length: 14 amino acids. V shed 1 base and J 4 bases; nucleotides not matched to a gene: 4.

The V call is TRBV28, the J call TRBJ2-2; maybe TRBD2 (5 bases). Germline CDR1 and CDR2: MDHEN and SYDVKM. Trimming removed 2 bases from V and 7 bases from J, with 8 bases in between. CDR3 length: 13 residues. CDR3: CASSLPGYGELFF. DNA for the CDR3: TGTGCCAGCAGTTTACCGGGATACGGGGAGCTGTTTTTT.

This clonotype came up many times. The CDR3 loop is CSVLGGQETQYF. The CDR3 region has the DNA TGCAGCGTTCTGGGGGGGCAAGAGACCCAGTACTTC. This chain links TRBV29-1 with TRBJ2-5; 7 bases agree with TRBD2. From germline, CDR1 is SQVTM and CDR2 ANQGSEA. There are 12 residues in the CDR3. V lost 5 bases and J lost 2; bases outside the gene matches: 2.

The chain carries TRBV20-1 and TRBJ1-1, with D perhaps matching TRBD1 (5 bases). The CDR3 extends over 10 amino acids. Germline lookup yields CDR1 DFQATT and CDR2 SNEGSKA (reference sequence). The CDR3 region has the DNA TGCGGGGTACGGGGACTTGAAGCTTTCTTT. It encodes CGVRGLEAFF.

This clonotype has only a few counts. This chain joins TRBV3-1 and TRBJ2-1, with D perhaps given as TRBD1 or TRBD2 (5 bases each). Looked up from germline, CDR1 is LGHDT and CDR2 is YNNKEL (reference sequence). Trimming shortened V by 2 bases and J by 7 bases, and 9 bases separated the two germline ends. The length of the CDR3 is 13 residues. CDR3 DNA: TGTGCCAGCAGCCAACTTGGGGGAAATGAGCAGTTCTTC. Translation gives CASSQLGGNEQFF.

The chain is built from TRBV6-1 and TRBJ2-7, with D possibly being TRBD1 (5 bases). Trimming removed 6 bases from V and 4 bases from J, with 16 bases in between. The germline V gene has CDR1 MNHNS and CDR2 SASEGT. This CDR3 comprises 14 residues. CDR3 bases: TGTGCCAGCAGCCAGGGCTATCCTACTTACGAGCAGTACTTC. Its translation is CASSQGYPTYEQYF.

The chain links TRBV6-2 or TRBV6-3 to TRBJ2-1, with 9 nucleotides matching TRBD2. This CDR3 contains 16 residues. Germline values: CDR1 MNHEY, CDR2 SVGEGT. The junction had 9 bases not matched to a gene; V was cut back by 2 bases and J by 7 bases. Written as DNA, the CDR3 is TGTGCCAGCAGTTACCGCGCTAGCGGGGACCGAAATGAGCAGTTCTTC. Its translation: CASSYRASGDRNEQFF.

The chain couples TRBV25-1 to TRBJ1-1, with D tentatively TRBD1 (5 bases). The ends were cut back, 2 bases at V and 11 bases at J, with 18 bases in the middle. Germline V gene data show CDR1 as MGHDK and CDR2 as SYGVNS. There are 14 residues in the CDR3. CDR3 sequence: CASSEPGFTMRAFF. CDR3 nucleotide sequence: TGTGCCAGCAGTGAACCAGGGTTTACCATGAGGGCTTTCTTT. Full variable domain (missing parts from reference TRBV25-1 and TRBJ1-1): EADIYQTPRYLVIGTGKKITLECSQTMGHDKMYWYQQDPGMELHLIHYSYGVNSTEKGDLSSESTVSRIRTEHFPLTLESARPSHTSQYLCASSEPGFTMRAFFGQGTRLTVV.

The table lists this clonotype with a few counts. J is TRBJ2-5 and V is TRBV11-3, with D unclear. The V and J ends lost 0 bases and 6 bases respectively, with 2 bases between them. Germline values: CDR1 SGHNT, CDR2 YENEEA. This CDR3 is built from 11 residues. CDR3 nucleotide sequence: TGTGCCAGCAGCTTAGAAAAGACCCAGTACTTC. This gives the protein CASSLEKTQYF.

The V gene is TRBV9, the J gene TRBJ1-2; D possibly corresponds to TRBD1 (6 bases). V dropped 2 bases and J dropped 4 bases, with 15 bases sitting between them. The V gene's germline CDR1 is SGDLS and CDR2 YYNGEE. This CDR3 spans 15 amino acids. The DNA for the CDR3 is TGTGCCAGCAGCGTCCTTTCGGGGGCCGGCTATGGCTACACCTTC. Its protein is CASSVLSGAGYGYTF. The variable domain in full, completed from reference TRBV9 and TRBJ1-2, reads DSGVTQTPKHLITATGQRVTLRCSPRSGDLSVYWYQQSLDQGLQFLIQYYNGEERAKGNILERFSAQQFPDLHSELNLSSLELGDSALYFCASSVLSGAGYGYTFGSGTRLTVV.

V and J are TRBV5-1 and TRBJ2-5, with 9 nucleotides matching TRBD1. CDR1 SGHRS and CDR2 YFSETQ come from the germline V gene. This CDR3 comprises 14 residues. V lost 4 bases to trimming and J lost 4 bases; unmatched junction nucleotides: 5. The CDR3 sequence is CASSIDRGGETQYF. The CDR3 nucleotides read TGCGCCAGCAGCATAGACAGGGGGGGAGAGACCCAGTACTTC.

The chain couples TRBV7-9 to TRBJ2-5; D call uncertain. Per the germline V gene, CDR1 is SEHNR and CDR2 is FQNEAQ (reference sequence). V lost 3 bases and J lost 5, with 7 bases in between. The length of the CDR3 is 12 residues. CDR3 in amino acids: CASSFQHETQYF. CDR3 nucleotides: TGTGCCAGCAGCTTTCAGCATGAGACCCAGTACTTC.

V gene TRBV12-3 or TRBV12-4 combines with J gene TRBJ2-7; D call uncertain. V shed 5 bases and J shed 5 bases, with 16 bases lying between them. The CDR3 runs to 14 residues. CDR3 residues: CASSGSFYPNEQYF. CDR3 in DNA: TGTGCCAGCAGTGGATCATTTTATCCGAACGAGCAGTACTTC.

The chain has TRBV20-1 and TRBJ2-1; TRBD2 matches 8 bases. Looked up from germline, CDR1 is DFQATT and CDR2 is SNEGSKA (reference sequence). After removal of 3 bases from V and 8 bases from J, the junction contained 9 bases not matched to a gene. This CDR3 is 14 amino acids long. The CDR3 nucleotides read TGCAGTGCTAGTGGTCGGCGGGAGGTCGATGAGCAGTTCTTC. Its protein is CSASGRREVDEQFF.

The chain links TRBV7-9 to TRBJ2-1, with 8 bases that match TRBD1. Germline assignment: CDR1 SEHNR and CDR2 FQNEAQ (reference sequence). With 7 bases clipped from V and 9 bases from J, the junction kept 17 bases outside the gene matches. The CDR3 loop spans 16 amino acids. The CDR3 sequence is CASTQQGQGKGLEQFF. The CDR3 DNA reads as TGTGCCAGCACCCAACAAGGACAGGGTAAGGGTCTTGAGCAGTTCTTC.

This clonotype was seen a handful of times. This chain joins TRBV12-3 or TRBV12-4 and TRBJ1-1; tentative D call: TRBD1 (5 bases). The CDR3 totals 14 residues. Trimming removed 3 bases at V and 8 bases at J, with 16 bases between. The CDR3 here is CASSFRRGTSEAFF. As DNA, the CDR3 is TGTGCCAGCAGTTTTAGGAGAGGGACTTCGGAAGCTTTCTTT.